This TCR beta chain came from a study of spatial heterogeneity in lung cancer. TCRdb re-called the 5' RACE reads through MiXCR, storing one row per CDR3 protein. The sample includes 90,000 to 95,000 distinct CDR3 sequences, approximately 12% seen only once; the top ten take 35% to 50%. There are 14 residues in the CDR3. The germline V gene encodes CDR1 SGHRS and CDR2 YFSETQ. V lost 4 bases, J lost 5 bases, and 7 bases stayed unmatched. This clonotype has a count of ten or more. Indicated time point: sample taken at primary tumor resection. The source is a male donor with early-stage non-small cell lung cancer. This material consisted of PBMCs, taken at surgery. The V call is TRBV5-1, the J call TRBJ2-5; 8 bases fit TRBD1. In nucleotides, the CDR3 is TGCGCCAGCAGCCGGGCAGGGGGCTGGGAGACCCAGTACTTC. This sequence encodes CASSRAGGWETQYF.